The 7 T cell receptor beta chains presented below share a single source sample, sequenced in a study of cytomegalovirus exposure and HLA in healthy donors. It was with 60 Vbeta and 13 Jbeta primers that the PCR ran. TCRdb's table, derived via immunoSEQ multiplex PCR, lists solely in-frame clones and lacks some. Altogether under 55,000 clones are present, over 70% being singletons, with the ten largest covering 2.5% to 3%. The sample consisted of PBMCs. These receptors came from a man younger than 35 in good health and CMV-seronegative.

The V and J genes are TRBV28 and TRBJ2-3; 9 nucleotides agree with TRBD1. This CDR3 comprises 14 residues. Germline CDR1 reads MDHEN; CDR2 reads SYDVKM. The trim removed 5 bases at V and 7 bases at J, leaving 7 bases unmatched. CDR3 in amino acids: CASSPGTGINTQYF. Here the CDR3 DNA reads TGTGCCAGCAGTCCCGGGACAGGGATTAATACGCAGTATTTT.

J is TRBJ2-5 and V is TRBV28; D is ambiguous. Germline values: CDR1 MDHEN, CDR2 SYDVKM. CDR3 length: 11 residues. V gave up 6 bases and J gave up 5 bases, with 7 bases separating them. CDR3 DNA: TGTGCCAGCAGCCCACAGGAGACCCAGTACTTC. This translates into CASSPQETQYF.

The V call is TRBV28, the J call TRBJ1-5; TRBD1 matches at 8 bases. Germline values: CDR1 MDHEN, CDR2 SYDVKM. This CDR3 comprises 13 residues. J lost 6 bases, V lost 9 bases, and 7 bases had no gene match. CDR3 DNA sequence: TGTGCCAGGGCACAGGGGGTCGGTCAGCCCCAGCATTTT. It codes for CARAQGVGQPQHF.

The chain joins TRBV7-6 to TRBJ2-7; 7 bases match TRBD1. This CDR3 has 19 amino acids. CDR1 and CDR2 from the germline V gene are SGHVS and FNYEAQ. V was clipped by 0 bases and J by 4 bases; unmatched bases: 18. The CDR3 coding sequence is TGTGCCAGCAGCTTAGCTTTAAGAGGGGGCGAGTTTTTGGGATACGAGCAGTACTTC. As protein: CASSLALRGGEFLGYEQYF.

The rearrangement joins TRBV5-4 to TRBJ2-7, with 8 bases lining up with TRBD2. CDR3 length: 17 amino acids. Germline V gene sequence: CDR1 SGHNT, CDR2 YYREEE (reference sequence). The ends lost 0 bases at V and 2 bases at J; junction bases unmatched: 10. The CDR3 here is CASSLVSGAGGTYEQYF. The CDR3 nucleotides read TGTGCCAGCAGCTTGGTGTCGGGGGCGGGAGGCACCTACGAGCAGTACTTC.

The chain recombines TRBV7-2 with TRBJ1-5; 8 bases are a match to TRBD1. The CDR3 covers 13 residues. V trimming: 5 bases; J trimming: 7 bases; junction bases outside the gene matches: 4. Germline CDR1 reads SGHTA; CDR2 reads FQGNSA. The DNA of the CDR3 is TGTGCCAGCAGCGGACAGGGCGGCCAGCCCCAGCATTTT. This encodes CASSGQGGQPQHF. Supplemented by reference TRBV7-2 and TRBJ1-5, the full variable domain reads GAGVSQSPSNKVTEKGKDVELRCDPISGHTALYWYRQSLGQGLEFLIYFQGNSAPDKSGLPSDRFSAERTGGSVSTLTIQRTQQEDSAVYLCASSGQGGQPQHFGDGTRLSIL.

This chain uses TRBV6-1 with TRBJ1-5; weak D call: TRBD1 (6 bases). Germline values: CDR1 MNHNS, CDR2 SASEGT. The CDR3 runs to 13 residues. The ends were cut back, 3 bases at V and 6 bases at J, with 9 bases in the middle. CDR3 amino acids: CASSDYRVQPQHF. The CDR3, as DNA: TGTGCCAGCAGTGACTACAGGGTTCAGCCCCAGCATTTT.